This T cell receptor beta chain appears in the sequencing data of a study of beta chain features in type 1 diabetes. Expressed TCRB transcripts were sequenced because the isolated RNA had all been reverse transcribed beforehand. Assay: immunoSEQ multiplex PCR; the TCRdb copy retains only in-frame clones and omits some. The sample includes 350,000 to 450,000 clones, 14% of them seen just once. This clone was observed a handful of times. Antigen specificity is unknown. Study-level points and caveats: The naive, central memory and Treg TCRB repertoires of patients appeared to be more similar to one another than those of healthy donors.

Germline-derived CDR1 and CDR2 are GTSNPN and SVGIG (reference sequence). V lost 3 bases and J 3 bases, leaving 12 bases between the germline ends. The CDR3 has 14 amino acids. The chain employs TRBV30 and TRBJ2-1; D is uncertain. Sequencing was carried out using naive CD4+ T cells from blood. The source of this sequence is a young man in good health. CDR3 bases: TGTGCCTGGAGAGGTGTTTCGTTCTACAATGAGCAGTTCTTC. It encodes CAWRGVSFYNEQFF.